This section outlines one TCR beta chain sequence together with its context. Its target is unknown. All patients experienced relapse after autologous stem cell transplantation, and brentuximab vedotin exposure was variable. CDR3 length: 13 amino acids. Trimming took off 0 bases at V and 4 bases at J, with 7 bases between the two ends. Germline CDR1 SGHNT, CDR2 YYREEE (reference sequence). The sample belongs to a study of PD-1 blockade in classical Hodgkin lymphoma. General study findings and limits: Relapsed/refractory patients reportedly had lower baseline diversity than newly diagnosed patients.

Repertoires were generated with immunoSEQ multiplex PCR, while TCRdb's copy carries only in-frame clones and drops some. Of roughly 28,000 clones detected, roughly 71% appear once; the ten largest clones hold about 24%. The chain uses TRBV5-4 and TRBJ1-2; D is undetermined. This TCR came from a human donor with classical Hodgkin lymphoma. Here the sequenced sample was peripheral blood mononuclear cells (PBMCs), taken before the second cycle of nivolumab. The CDR3 here is CASSLGQTYGYTF. CDR3 in DNA: TGTGCCAGCAGCTTGGGGCAGACCTATGGCTACACCTTC.